This TCR beta chain comes out of a study of T cells in women clearing cervical HPV infection. For the study at large: Blood came at first lesion visit for cases, post-clearance for controls. General study results and limits: Combining TCR richness with V gene abundances gave roughly 0.88 AUC. Each sample's T-cell count was unknown, possibly confounding richness. Controls had more TRBV6-7 (approximately 0.16%) than cases (approximately 0.11%).

About this clone: Its antigen remains unknown. The read ends 3 residues shy of where the CDR3 ends; the end is completed using the germline J gene.

CDR1 and CDR2 from the germline V gene are DFQATT and SNEGSKA (reference sequence). V dropped 3 bases and J dropped 0; count of bases not matched to a gene: 9. This CDR3 is built from 18 residues. Only in-frame clones appear in the TCRdb table, and some are missing; sequencing was by immunoSEQ multiplex PCR. The sample is made up of about 26,000 clones, and the top ten hold roughly 3.7% of it. The rearrangement uses TRBV20-1 and TRBJ2-1; 12 bases line up with TRBD2. The sequencing sample was made of blood buffy coat. The receptor comes from a woman aged 18-70 years with a cervical HPV16 infection that either progressed to CIN3+ or cleared (not recorded which). The CDR3 region is CSASEGLAGSYSYNEQFF. The part of the CDR3 DNA that was read is TGCAGTGCTAGTGAAGGACTAGCGGGGTCTTACTCCTACAATGAG.